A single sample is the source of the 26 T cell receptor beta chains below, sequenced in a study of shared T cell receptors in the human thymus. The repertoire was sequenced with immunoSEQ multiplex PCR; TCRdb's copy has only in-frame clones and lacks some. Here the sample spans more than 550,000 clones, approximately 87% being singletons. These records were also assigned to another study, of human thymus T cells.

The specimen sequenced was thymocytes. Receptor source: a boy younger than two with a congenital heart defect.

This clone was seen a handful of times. The CDR3 sequence is CASSPPTGNYGYTF. CDR3 nucleotide sequence: TGTGCCAGCAGTCCCCCGACAGGGAACTATGGCTACACCTTC. The chain uses TRBV28 and TRBJ1-2; the match to TRBD1 covers 7 bases. The CDR3 covers 14 residues. V lost 5 bases, J lost 2 bases, and 5 bases stayed unmatched. Germline V lookup: CDR1 MDHEN, CDR2 SYDVKM.

The CDR3 nucleotides are TGCGCCAGCAGCCCCGGGACAGTCGGCGAAAGGGAGCAGTACTTC. Translated, it gives CASSPGTVGEREQYF. The rearrangement uses TRBV5-1 and TRBJ2-7, with TRBD1 matching 7 bases. V trimming: 4 bases; J trimming: 7 bases; junction bases outside the gene matches: 14. Germline CDR1 reads SGHRS; CDR2 reads YFSETQ. This CDR3 region has 15 residues.

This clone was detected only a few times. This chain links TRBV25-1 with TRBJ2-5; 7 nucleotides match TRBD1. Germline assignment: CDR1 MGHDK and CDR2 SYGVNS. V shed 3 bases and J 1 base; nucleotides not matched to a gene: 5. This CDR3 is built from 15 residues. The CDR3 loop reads CASSESGTVQETQYF. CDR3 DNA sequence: TGTGCCAGCAGTGAGTCCGGGACAGTCCAAGAGACCCAGTACTTC.

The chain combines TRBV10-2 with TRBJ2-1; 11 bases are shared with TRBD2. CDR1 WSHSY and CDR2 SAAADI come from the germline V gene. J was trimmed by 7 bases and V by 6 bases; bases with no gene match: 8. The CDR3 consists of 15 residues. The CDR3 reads CASRVAGGPGNEQFF. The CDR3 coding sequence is TGCGCCAGCAGAGTAGCGGGAGGGCCGGGTAATGAGCAGTTCTTC.

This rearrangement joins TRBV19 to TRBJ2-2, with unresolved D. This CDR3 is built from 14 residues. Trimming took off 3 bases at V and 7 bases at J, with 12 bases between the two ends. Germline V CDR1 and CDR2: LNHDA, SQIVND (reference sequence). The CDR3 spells CASSIFAEIGELFF. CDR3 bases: TGTGCCAGTAGTATTTTTGCGGAGATCGGGGAGCTGTTTTTT.

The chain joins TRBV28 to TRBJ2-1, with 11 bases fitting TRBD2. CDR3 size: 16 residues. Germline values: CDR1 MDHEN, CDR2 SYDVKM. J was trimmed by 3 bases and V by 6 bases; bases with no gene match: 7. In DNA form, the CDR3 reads TGTGCCAGCAGCCCCCTAGCGGGGGGTATCTACAATGAGCAGTTCTTC. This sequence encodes CASSPLAGGIYNEQFF. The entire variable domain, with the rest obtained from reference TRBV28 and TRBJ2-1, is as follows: DVKVTQSSRYLVKRTGEKVFLECVQDMDHENMFWYRQDPGLGLRLIYFSYDVKMKEKGDIPEGYSVSREKKERFSLILESASTNQTSMYLCASSPLAGGIYNEQFFGPGTRLTVL.

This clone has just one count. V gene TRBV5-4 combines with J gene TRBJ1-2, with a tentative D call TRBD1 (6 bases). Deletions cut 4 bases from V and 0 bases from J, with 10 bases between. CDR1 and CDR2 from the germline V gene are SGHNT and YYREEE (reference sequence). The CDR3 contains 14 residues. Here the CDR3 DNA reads TGTGCCAGCAGCACCAGGGGAACTAACTATGGCTACACCTTC. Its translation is CASSTRGTNYGYTF.

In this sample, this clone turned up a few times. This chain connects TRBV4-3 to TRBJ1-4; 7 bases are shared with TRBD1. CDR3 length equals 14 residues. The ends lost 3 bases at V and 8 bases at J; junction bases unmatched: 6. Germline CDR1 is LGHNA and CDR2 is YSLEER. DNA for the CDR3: TGCGCCAGCAGCCAGACAGGGTATAGAGAAAAACTGTTTTTT. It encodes CASSQTGYREKLFF.

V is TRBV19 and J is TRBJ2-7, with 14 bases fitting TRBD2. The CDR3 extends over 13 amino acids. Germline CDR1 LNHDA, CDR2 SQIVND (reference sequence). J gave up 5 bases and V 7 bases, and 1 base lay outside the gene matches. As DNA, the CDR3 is TGTGCCAGTAAGGGACTAGCGGGAGACGAGCAGTACTTC. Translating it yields CASKGLAGDEQYF.

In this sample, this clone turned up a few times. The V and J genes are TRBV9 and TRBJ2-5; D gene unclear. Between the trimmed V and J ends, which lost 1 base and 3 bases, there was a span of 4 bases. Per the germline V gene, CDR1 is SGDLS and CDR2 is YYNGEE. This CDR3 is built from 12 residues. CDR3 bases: TGTGCCAGCAGCGTAATCGAAGAGACCCAGTACTTC. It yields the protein CASSVIEETQYF.

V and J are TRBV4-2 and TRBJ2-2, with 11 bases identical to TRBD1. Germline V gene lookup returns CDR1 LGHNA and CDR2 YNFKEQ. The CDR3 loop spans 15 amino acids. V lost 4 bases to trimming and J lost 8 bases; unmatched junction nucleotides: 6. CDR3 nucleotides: TGTGCCAGCAGCCCCGGACGGGACAGGGGGGGGGAGCTGTTTTTT. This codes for CASSPGRDRGGELFF.

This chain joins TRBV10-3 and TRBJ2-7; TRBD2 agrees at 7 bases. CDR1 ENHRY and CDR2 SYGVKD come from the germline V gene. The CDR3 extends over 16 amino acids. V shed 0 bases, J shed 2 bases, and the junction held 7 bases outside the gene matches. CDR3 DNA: TGTGCCATCAGTGAGTCCTGGGCGGGGGAACCCTACGAGCAGTACTTC. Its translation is CAISESWAGEPYEQYF.

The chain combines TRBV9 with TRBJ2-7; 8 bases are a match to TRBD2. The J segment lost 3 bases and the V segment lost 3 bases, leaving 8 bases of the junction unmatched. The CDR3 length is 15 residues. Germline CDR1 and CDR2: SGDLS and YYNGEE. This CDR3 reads CASSGREGEGYEQYF. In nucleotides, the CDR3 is TGTGCCAGCAGCGGACGGGAGGGGGAAGGCTACGAGCAGTACTTC.

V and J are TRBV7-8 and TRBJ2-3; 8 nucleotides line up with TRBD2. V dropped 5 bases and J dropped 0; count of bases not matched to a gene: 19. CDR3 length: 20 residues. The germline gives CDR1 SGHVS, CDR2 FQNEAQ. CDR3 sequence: CASSPPIRGGMNLSTDTQYF. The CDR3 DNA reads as TGTGCCAGCAGCCCACCGATCCGGGGGGGGATGAACCTTAGCACAGATACGCAGTATTTT.

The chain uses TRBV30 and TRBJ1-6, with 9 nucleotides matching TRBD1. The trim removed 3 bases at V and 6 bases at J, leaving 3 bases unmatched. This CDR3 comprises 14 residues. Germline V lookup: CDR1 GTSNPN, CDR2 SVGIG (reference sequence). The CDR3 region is CAWSRDRVNSPLHF. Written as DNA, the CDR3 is TGTGCCTGGAGCCGGGACAGGGTTAATTCACCCCTCCACTTT. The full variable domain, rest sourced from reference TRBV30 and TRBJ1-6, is SQTIHQWPATLVQPVGSPLSLECTVEGTSNPNLYWYRQAAGRGLQLLFYSVGIGQISSEVPQNLSASRPQDRQFILSSKKLLLSDSGFYLCAWSRDRVNSPLHFGNGTRLTVT.

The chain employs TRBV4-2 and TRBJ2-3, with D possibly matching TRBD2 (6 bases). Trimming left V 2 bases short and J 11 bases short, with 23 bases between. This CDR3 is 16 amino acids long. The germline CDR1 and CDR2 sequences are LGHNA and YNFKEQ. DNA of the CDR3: TGTGCCAGCAGCCAATCGCCTATTGGGAGGAGGGGTAGGCAGTATTTT. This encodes CASSQSPIGRRGRQYF.

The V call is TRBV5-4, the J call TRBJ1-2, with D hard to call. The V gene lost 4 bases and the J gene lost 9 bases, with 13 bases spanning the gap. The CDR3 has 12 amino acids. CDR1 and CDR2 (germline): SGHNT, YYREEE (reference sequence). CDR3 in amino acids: CASSEFPARYTF. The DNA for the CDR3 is TGTGCCAGCAGCGAGTTCCCCGCTCGCTACACCTTC.

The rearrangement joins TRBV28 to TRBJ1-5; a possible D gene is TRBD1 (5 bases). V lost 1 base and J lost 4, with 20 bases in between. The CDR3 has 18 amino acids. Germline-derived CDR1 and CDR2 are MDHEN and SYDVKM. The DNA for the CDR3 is TGTGCCAGCAGTTTATTAGCCGCGTATACAGGACGAAATCAGCCCCAGCATTTT. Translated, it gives CASSLLAAYTGRNQPQHF.

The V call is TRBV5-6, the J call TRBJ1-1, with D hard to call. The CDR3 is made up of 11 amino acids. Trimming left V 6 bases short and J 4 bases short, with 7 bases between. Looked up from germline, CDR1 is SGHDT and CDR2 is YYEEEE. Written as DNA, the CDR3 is TGTGCCAGCAATAACGGCACTGAAGCTTTCTTT. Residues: CASNNGTEAFF. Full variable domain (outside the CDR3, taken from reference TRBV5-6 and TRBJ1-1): DAGVTQSPTHLIKTRGQQVTLRCSPKSGHDTVSWYQQALGQGPQFIFQYYEEEERQRGNFPDRFSGHQFPNYSSELNVNALLLGDSALYLCASNNGTEAFFGQGTRLTVV.

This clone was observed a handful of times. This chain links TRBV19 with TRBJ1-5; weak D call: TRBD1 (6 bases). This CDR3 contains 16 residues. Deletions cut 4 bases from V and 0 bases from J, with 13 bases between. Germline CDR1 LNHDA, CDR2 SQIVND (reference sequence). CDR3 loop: CASSTAQGYSNQPQHF. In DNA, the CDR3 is TGTGCCAGTAGTACCGCACAGGGTTATAGCAATCAGCCCCAGCATTTT.

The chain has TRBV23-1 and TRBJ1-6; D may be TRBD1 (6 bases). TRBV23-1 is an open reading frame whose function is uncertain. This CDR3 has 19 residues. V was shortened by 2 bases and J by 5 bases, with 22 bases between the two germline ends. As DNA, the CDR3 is TGCGCCAGCAGTCAAGCCCCTCACCGGGGGGCGCTTAATAATTCACCCCTCCACTTT. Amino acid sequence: CASSQAPHRGALNNSPLHF.

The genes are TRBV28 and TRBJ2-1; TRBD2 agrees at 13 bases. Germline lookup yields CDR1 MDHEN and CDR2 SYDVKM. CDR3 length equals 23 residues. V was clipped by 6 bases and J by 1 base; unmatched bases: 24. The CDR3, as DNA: TGTGCCAGCAGCCTACGGGGGCCAGGGACTAGCGGGACCCTAGGTGCGTCCTACAATGAGCAGTTCTTC. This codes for CASSLRGPGTSGTLGASYNEQFF.

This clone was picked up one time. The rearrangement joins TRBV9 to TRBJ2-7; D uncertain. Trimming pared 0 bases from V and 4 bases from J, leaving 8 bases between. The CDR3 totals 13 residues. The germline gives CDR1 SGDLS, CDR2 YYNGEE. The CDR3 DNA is TGTGCCAGCAGCGTAGCCCCCAGTTACGAGCAGTACTTC. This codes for CASSVAPSYEQYF.

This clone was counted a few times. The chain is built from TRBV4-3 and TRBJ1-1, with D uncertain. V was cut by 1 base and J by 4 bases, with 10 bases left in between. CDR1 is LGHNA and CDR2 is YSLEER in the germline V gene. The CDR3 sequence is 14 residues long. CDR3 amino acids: CASSQAPGITEAFF. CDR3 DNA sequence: TGCGCCAGCAGCCAAGCACCGGGTATCACTGAAGCTTTCTTT.

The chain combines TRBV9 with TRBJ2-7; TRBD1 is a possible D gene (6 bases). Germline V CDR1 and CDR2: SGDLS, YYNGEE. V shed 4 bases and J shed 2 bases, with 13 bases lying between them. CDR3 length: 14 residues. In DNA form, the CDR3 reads TGTGCCAGCAGCCCACGACAGGCCCCCTACGAGCAGTACTTC. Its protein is CASSPRQAPYEQYF.

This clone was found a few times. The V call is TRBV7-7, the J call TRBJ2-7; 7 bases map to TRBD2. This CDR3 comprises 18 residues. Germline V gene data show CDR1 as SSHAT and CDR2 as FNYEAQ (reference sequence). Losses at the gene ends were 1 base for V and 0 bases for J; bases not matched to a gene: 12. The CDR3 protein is CASSLGRTRLAFSYEQYF. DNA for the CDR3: TGTGCCAGCAGCTTAGGGAGGACCCGACTAGCCTTCTCCTACGAGCAGTACTTC.